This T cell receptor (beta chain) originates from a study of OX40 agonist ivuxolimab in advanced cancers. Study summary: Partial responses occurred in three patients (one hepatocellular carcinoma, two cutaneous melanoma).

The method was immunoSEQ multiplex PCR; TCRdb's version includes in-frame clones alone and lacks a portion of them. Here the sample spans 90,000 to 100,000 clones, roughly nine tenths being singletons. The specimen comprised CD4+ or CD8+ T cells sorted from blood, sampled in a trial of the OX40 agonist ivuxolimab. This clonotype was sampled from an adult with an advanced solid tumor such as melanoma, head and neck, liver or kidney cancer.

The CDR3 is CASSQEGSGTPGEQFF. In nucleotides, the CDR3 is TGCGCCAGCAGCCAAGAGGGAAGCGGGACACCCGGTGAGCAGTTCTTC. J is TRBJ2-1 and V is TRBV4-3; D possibly corresponds to TRBD2 (7 bases). The ends were cut back, 0 bases at V and 9 bases at J, with 18 bases in the middle. The CDR3 loop spans 16 amino acids. Germline V gene sequence: CDR1 LGHNA, CDR2 YSLEER.